This T cell receptor (beta chain) was documented in a study of cytomegalovirus exposure and HLA in healthy donors. Findings and limits, study-wide: Follow-up analysis later connected one missense variant in DCLRE1C with trimming of TCR beta V- and J-genes. Looking again later, the authors saw that most CMV-associated TCR beta chains seemed HLA-restricted. Altogether, 170 or so TCR beta chains were recorded as cytomegalovirus-associated.

The study ran its PCR with 60 Vbeta and 13 Jbeta primers. Using immunoSEQ multiplex PCR, the repertoire was profiled, and TCRdb retains in-frame clones only, with some absent. The table records roughly 140,000 clones, about 76% of them present only once. Concerning this clone: As yet, its antigen is unknown.

V shed 5 bases, J shed 5 bases, and the junction held 8 bases outside the gene matches. Germline V CDR1 and CDR2: SGHVS, FQNEAQ. The CDR3 extends over 15 amino acids. This chain links TRBV7-8 with TRBJ2-1; 8 bases agree with TRBD1. The specimen was PBMCs. The receptor was derived from a human donor in good health. CDR3 nucleotides: TGTGCCAGCAGCGACACGGGACAGGCCAACAATGAGCAGTTCTTC. Translated: CASSDTGQANNEQFF.